Detailed here is one TCR beta chain. This clone has at least ten counts. Its antigen specificity is not known. The read terminates 3 residues before the CDR3 end, so the remaining end is supplied by the germline J gene. Both CVID patients and healthy controls were predominantly of Caucasian heritage. From each donor, about 5 to 8.5 ml of heparinized peripheral whole blood was collected. TCRbeta CDR3 repertoires were sequenced from genomic DNA of adults with common variable immune deficiency (CVID) and healthy adult controls. The control group comprised approximately 22 healthy adult volunteers, some 12 female and roughly ten male, aged roughly 23 to 70 years with a mean age of approximately 31. To isolate peripheral blood mononuclear cells, diluted blood was subjected to density centrifugation over Hypaque 1077 or Ficoll-Paque. Genomic DNA was extracted from unsorted mononuclear cells by Qiagen column purification or by a centrifugation-based method.

Taken from cysteine to phenylalanine, the CDR3 has 15 residues. The CDR3 was read in part: 36 bases, with the frame set at base 1. Looking up the germline V gene yields CDR1 MRHNA and CDR2 SNTAGT. Compared with germline, V lacks 4 bases and J lacks 6 bases; bases without a gene match: 6. This record comes from a study of T cell clonality in common variable immunodeficiency (dated by TCRdb to the mid-2010s). On the study overall, not on this receptor specifically: TCRbeta clonality was higher in CVID subjects than in healthy controls (t-test p = 0.018), and the increase was most characteristic of about a third of subjects. CVID TCRbeta sequences reportedly showed fewer deletions and N-nucleotide insertions and lacked highly modified clones with 13 or more V deletions. Fewer TCRbeta clones were shared among CVID subjects than among healthy controls (p < 0.0001). The authors noted that sequencing repertoires of T cell subpopulations would be needed to clarify what caused the increased clonality in CVID. Correlations between repertoire features and clinical complications were limited by patient heterogeneity within the CVID cohort. Even though DNA input was the same, control samples had an average of around 81,000 unique sequences each, compared with approximately 30,000 in CVID samples.

CVID samples and control samples contributed equivalent amounts of genomic DNA as sequencing input. For every sample, a 60 bp segment covering the rearranged TCRbeta CDR3 region was amplified and then sequenced. The immunoSEQ assay, a bias-corrected multiplex PCR with high-throughput sequencing, was employed for TCRbeta amplification. Processing in the source paper ran as follows. Every unique nucleotide sequence counted as a clone and was annotated with V, D and J genes, copy number and frequency. Sequences were labeled productive if in frame, and non-productive if out of frame or containing stop codons. As previously described, clonality was calculated on the basis of Shannon's entropy. The predicted amino acid sequences of productive clones were used to derive mean CDR3 Kyte-Doolittle hydropathy. Scaled V gene usage was hierarchically clustered using Manhattan distance and complete linkage with the R hclust function. To assess clone sharing by CDR3 amino acid sequence, 12 repertoires per group were resampled over 100 rounds. The repertoires were searched for about 70 published EBV-specific TCRbeta sequences and 245 published CMV-specific TCRbeta sequences. After a couple of CVID samples that produced fewer than 10,000 sequences were dropped from the analysis, 42 CVID repertoires remained. The clones in this table, taken by TCRdb from immuneACCESS, are in-frame only. Not every clone is retained; where verified, under half of the shortfall comes from an unresolved V gene, and the cause of the rest is unknown. The V and J calls and the clone size are those of that table, but D and trimming were determined from the DNA. Here the sample lists 35,000 to 50,000 clones, none seen once only. Clones ranked in the top ten supply 1.2% to 1.5% of the sample.

The TCR comes from a person aged 18 to 70 in good health. The sequencing input was peripheral blood mononuclear cells. The sequence joins TRBV6-4 to TRBJ2-1; 10 middle bases align to TRBD2. CDR3 sequence: CASSVSLAGVNEQFF. CDR3 DNA (partial): TGTGCCAGCAGTGTTTCCCTAGCGGGAGTCAATGAG.